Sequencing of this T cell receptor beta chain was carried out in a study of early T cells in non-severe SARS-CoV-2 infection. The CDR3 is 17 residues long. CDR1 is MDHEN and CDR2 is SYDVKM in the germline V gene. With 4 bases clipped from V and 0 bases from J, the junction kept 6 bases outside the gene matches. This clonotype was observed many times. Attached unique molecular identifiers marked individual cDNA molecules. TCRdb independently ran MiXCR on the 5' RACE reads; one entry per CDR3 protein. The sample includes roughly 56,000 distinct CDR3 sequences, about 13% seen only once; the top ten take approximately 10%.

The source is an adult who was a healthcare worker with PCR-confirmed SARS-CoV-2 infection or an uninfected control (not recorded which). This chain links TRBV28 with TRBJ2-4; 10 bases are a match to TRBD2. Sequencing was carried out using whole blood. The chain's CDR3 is CASSSIAGGLAKNIQYF. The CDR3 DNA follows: TGTGCCAGCAGTTCCATAGCGGGGGGTCTAGCCAAAAACATTCAGTACTTC.